This T cell receptor (beta chain) was sequenced during a study of blood T cell repertoires in COVID-19 (dated by TCRdb to the early 2020s). With respect to the entire study: The collaborator samples originated in the United States, Italy and Spain and spanned the acute and convalescent phases of COVID-19. The prospective study material was composed of cDNA or gDNA derived from T cells, B-cell-depleted T cells, or PBMCs. Subjects who had been exposed to COVID-19, were actively infected with it, or had recovered from it provided the deeply sampled blood TCRbeta repertoires that made up the dataset. The repertoires were released in a freely available public database intended as a resource for research on the immune response to SARS-CoV-2. Samples were obtained from the ongoing ImmuneRACE study (first 160 participants) and from 1,254 subjects provided by 6 global collaborators. Sample metadata almost always included a de-identified subject ID, COVID-19 status, age in years and sex. HLA class I and class II types, where available, came from metadata supplied by the sample provider rather than from assay-based typing.

Details on this clone: Its antigen is unknown. Base qualities are missing; no much larger clone stands one base away.

The immunoSEQ Assay, a bias-controlled multiplex PCR, was used to amplify TCRbeta CDR3 regions from genomic DNA. Processing in the source paper ran as follows. Nucleated cell counts per sample were estimated from amplification of reference gene primers within the assay. To quantify the absolute abundance of each unique TCRbeta CDR3 rearrangement, sequence reads were collapsed and filtered. For each sample, productive Simpson clonality was calculated as the square root of Simpson's diversity index across productive rearrangements. Sourced from immuneACCESS, this table was stored by TCRdb with only in-frame sequences that have V and J called. A share of the clones is absent; for the studies checked, an unresolved V gene accounts for under half, and the remainder has no known explanation. That table supplies the V and J calls and clone size; D and trimming were determined from the DNA. Counted in this sample were about 180,000 clones; 86% of them appeared once. The ten most abundant clones make up 2.9% of the sample.

In the germline V gene, CDR1 corresponds to SGHDN and CDR2 to FVKESK. The CDR3 starts with the cysteine, ends with the phenylalanine, and has 17 residues. Only CDR3 DNA remains: 51 bases, in frame from the first base. V is cut back by 1 base and J by 7 bases, with 12 bases in the junction unmatched. General conclusions and limits of the study: How much clinical and demographic metadata was included differed by source and by participant, and the metadata was provided uncurated.

Each collaborating institution followed its own protocols to collect whole blood in K2EDTA tubes. Collaborator samples were shipped for TCRbeta analysis as frozen whole blood, isolated PBMCs, or DNA extracted from either sample type. The chain employs TRBV14 and TRBJ2-1, and TRBD2 matches 8 of the central bases. The sequence came from a woman in her 30s with active or convalescent COVID-19. Sequenced sample: peripheral blood. The DNA is as follows: TGTGCCAGCAGCCAAGGAGCCGGGTCGGGAGGGCGGAATGAGCAGTTCTTC. Its protein product is CASSQGAGSGGRNEQFF.